This TCR beta chain was identified in a study of beta chain features in type 1 diabetes. Regarding the study as a whole: The similarity of naive, central memory and Treg TCRB repertoires appeared greater among patients than among healthy donors. There was a moderate but significant shortening of TCRB CDR3s in all four CD4+ subsets of Type 1 diabetes patients.

What was sequenced were expressed TCRB transcripts, since all of the isolated RNA had been reverse transcribed. Only in-frame clones appear in the TCRdb table, and some are missing; sequencing was by immunoSEQ multiplex PCR. The table has about 740,000 clones, 13% seen once; the top ten hold approximately 0.022%. Deletions cut 0 bases from V and 4 bases from J, with 9 bases between. Germline-derived CDR1 and CDR2 are LNHNV and YYDKDF (reference sequence). The CDR3 length is 14 residues. This clone was seen a few times. Its antigen remains unidentified. This clonotype was obtained from a young man with type 1 diabetes. Source material: naive CD4+ T cells from blood. V and J are TRBV15 and TRBJ1-2; D unclear. CDR3: CATSREYTSYGYTF. In DNA form, the CDR3 reads TGTGCCACCAGCAGAGAGTACACCTCCTATGGCTACACCTTC.